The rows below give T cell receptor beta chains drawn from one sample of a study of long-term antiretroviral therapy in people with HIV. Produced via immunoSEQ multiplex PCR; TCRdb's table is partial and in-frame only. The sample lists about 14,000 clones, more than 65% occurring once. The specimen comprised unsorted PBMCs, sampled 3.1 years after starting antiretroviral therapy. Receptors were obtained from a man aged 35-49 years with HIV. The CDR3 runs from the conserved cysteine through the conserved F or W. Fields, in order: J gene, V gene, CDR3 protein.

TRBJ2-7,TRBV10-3,CAITETGKSDEQYF
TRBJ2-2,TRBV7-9,CASSGTGVNTGELFF
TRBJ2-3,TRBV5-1,CASKPDRGTDTQYF
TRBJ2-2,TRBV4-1,CASSWTATGELFF
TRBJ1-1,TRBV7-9,CASSSTTGQGLAFF
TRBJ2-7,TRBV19,CASSISGGSSYEQYF
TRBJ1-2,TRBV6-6,CASIGIGGFNYGYTF
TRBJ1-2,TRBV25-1,CASSVGQGEGGYTF
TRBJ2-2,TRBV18,CASSPVAQSNTGELFF
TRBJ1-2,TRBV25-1,CATRSHGYTF